This T cell receptor beta chain is drawn from a study of blood T cell repertoires in COVID-19. Study at large: Sources were T cells, B-cell-depleted T cells, or PBMCs; the material itself was cDNA or gDNA.

This CDR3 region has 17 residues. The germline V gene has CDR1 LGHDT and CDR2 YNNKEL (reference sequence). With V trimmed by 4 bases and J by 3 bases, 7 bases remained unmatched. In the original processing: For nucleated cells, counts were estimated from reference gene primer amplification. Libraries were prepared by immunoSEQ multiplex PCR; TCRdb keeps only in-frame clonotypes and omits some of them. V, J and clone size are taken as reported in that table, and D and trimming were inferred from the DNA itself. This sample yields 220,000 or so clones, of which 84% are seen a single time; less than 6.5% belongs to the top ten.

The chain carries TRBV3-1 (or the pseudogene TRBV3-2) and TRBJ2-1; 12 nucleotides align to TRBD2. The sequence derives from a woman aged 55-70 years who had recovered from COVID-19. Sequenced: peripheral blood. CDR3 nucleotides: TGTGCCAGCAGCCCGAACCGACTAGCGGGGGTCTACAATGAGCAGTTCTTC. It translates to CASSPNRLAGVYNEQFF.